The 29 T cell receptor beta chains reported below all come from one sample, sequenced in a study of shared clonotypes between healthy human individuals. The protocol was immunoSEQ multiplex PCR, while the TCRdb copy is restricted to in-frame clones and leaves out a portion. The table records 700,000 or so clones, 72% of them present only once. Sequences were obtained from memory CD4+ T cells sorted from blood. Regarding subset: CD45RA-negative fraction. The receptors originated from a woman aged 25-40 years in good health.

This rearrangement joins TRBV10-3 to TRBJ1-1, with D unclear. V was pared by 0 bases and J by 1 base, with 9 bases between. This CDR3 is built from 15 residues. From germline, CDR1 is ENHRY and CDR2 SYGVKD. The CDR3 sequence is CAISESGHKNTEAFF. In DNA form, the CDR3 reads TGTGCCATCAGTGAGTCGGGCCATAAGAACACTGAAGCTTTCTTT.

The chain employs TRBV2 and TRBJ2-3; D remains ambiguous. There are 14 residues in the CDR3. V was clipped by 5 bases and J by 0 bases, with 9 bases between them. The germline V gene encodes CDR1 SNHLY and CDR2 FYNNEI. DNA for the CDR3: TGTGCCAGCAGTAGGGATTCTAGCACAGATACGCAGTATTTT. Protein product: CASSRDSSTDTQYF.

This clone was counted a few times. This chain connects TRBV29-1 to TRBJ1-2, with D unclear. Germline assignment: CDR1 SQVTM and CDR2 ANQGSEA. CDR3 length: 12 residues. The V and J ends lost 6 bases and 8 bases respectively, with 16 bases between them. This CDR3 is CSVVTPPRGYTF. The DNA of the CDR3 is TGCAGCGTCGTGACTCCTCCAAGAGGCTACACCTTC.

The rearrangement uses TRBV11-1 and TRBJ2-3, with 10 bases matching TRBD2. V was clipped by 4 bases and J by 0 bases; unmatched bases: 4. The germline V gene has CDR1 SGHAT and CDR2 FQDESV (reference sequence). The CDR3 is made up of 16 amino acids. DNA for the CDR3: TGTGCCAGCAGCTCCGGACTAGCGGCCAGCACAGATACGCAGTATTTT. Amino acids: CASSSGLAASTDTQYF. Together with reference TRBV11-1 and TRBJ2-3, the CDR3 gives the full variable domain: EAEVAQSPRYKITEKSQAVAFWCDPISGHATLYWYRQILGQGPELLVQFQDESVVDDSQLPKDRFSAERLKGVDSTLKIQPAELGDSAMYLCASSSGLAASTDTQYFGPGTRLTVL.

For this clone: Other DNA sequences from this sample encode an identical CDR3 as well. This sequence joins TRBV5-1 and TRBJ2-3, with a possible D match to TRBD2 (7 bases). Deletions cut 4 bases from V and 0 bases from J, with 12 bases between. CDR1 and CDR2 from the germline V gene are SGHRS and YFSETQ. The CDR3 sequence is 15 residues long. CDR3 sequence (DNA): TGCGCCAGCAGCCTTGGGGGGGCCAGCACAGATACGCAGTATTTT. It is translated as CASSLGGASTDTQYF.

This clone was picked up one time. The chain links TRBV15 to TRBJ2-7; D is uncertain. In germline, CDR1 is LNHNV, CDR2 YYDKDF (reference sequence). With 6 bases removed from V and 5 bases from J, the gap between germline ends came to 17 bases. There are 14 residues in the CDR3. CDR3 in DNA: TGTGCCACCAGGATGGCCAGCTTTTCCCACGAGCAGTACTTC. This translates into CATRMASFSHEQYF.

The chain joins TRBV11-2 to TRBJ2-1; D perhaps matches TRBD1 (5 bases). Germline CDR1 SGHAT, CDR2 FQNNGV. The V end was cut by 0 bases, the J end by 9 bases, with 18 bases between. The CDR3 has 16 residues. The CDR3 bases are TGTGCCAGCAGCTTAGAAAGCAGGGCCCCGCCGCCTGAGCAGTTCTTC. It yields the protein CASSLESRAPPPEQFF.

In DNA, the CDR3 is TGTGCCAGCAGTTTACGACGGACTAGCGGGGGAGAGACCCAGTACTTC. Encoded protein: CASSLRRTSGGETQYF. V usage is TRBV28 and J usage is TRBJ2-5, with 13 nucleotides matching TRBD2. V shed 2 bases, J shed 4 bases, and the junction held 4 bases outside the gene matches. The CDR3 runs to 16 residues. Germline V gene lookup returns CDR1 MDHEN and CDR2 SYDVKM.

This clone was recorded a few times. The chain couples TRBV6-5 to TRBJ1-2; D perhaps matches TRBD1 (6 bases). From germline, CDR1 is MNHEY and CDR2 SVGAGI. This CDR3 region has 15 residues. V shed 6 bases and J shed 7 bases, with 21 bases lying between them. This CDR3 reads CASSRGWGLGGGYTF. CDR3 nucleotide sequence: TGTGCCAGCAGCCGAGGTTGGGGGCTTGGTGGTGGCTACACCTTC.

The rearrangement joins TRBV5-4 to TRBJ2-1, with no clear D. CDR3 length: 16 amino acids. Trimming took 4 bases from V and 3 from J, leaving 17 bases between them. The germline V gene encodes CDR1 SGHNT and CDR2 YYREEE (reference sequence). CDR3 amino acids: CASSRRHSSVYNEQFF. Here the CDR3 DNA reads TGTGCCAGCAGCCGCCGCCACAGCTCCGTCTACAATGAGCAGTTCTTC.

CDR3 amino acids: CASRDQGNEQFF. Written as DNA, the CDR3 is TGTGCCAGCAGGGACCAGGGCAATGAGCAGTTCTTC. The genes are TRBV2 and TRBJ2-1; D might be TRBD1 (5 bases). The CDR3 has 12 amino acids. V dropped 6 bases and J dropped 6 bases, with 9 bases sitting between them. Per germline, CDR1 SNHLY and CDR2 FYNNEI.

The chain recombines TRBV6-6 with TRBJ1-2; D uncertain. V was cut by 0 bases and J by 8 bases, with 10 bases left in between. This CDR3 is built from 13 residues. The germline CDR1 and CDR2 sequences are MNHNY and SVGAGI (reference sequence). CDR3 amino acids: CASSYSGGLGYTF. The CDR3 bases are TGTGCCAGCAGTTACTCCGGCGGTTTAGGCTACACCTTC.

The chain combines TRBV10-3 with TRBJ2-1, with a tentative D call TRBD2 (5 bases). The CDR3 sequence is 17 residues long. CDR1 ENHRY and CDR2 SYGVKD come from the germline V gene. V was clipped by 0 bases and J by 0 bases, with 12 bases between them. Here the CDR3 DNA reads TGTGCCATCAGTGAGTCACCCGGTGGGAGCTCCTACAATGAGCAGTTCTTC. It yields the protein CAISESPGGSSYNEQFF.

The chain uses TRBV7-9 and TRBJ1-1; 11 bases map to TRBD1. Per the germline V gene, CDR1 is SEHNR and CDR2 is FQNEAQ (reference sequence). Trimming cost V 2 bases and J 5 bases; bases outside gene matches: 16. This CDR3 contains 19 residues. CDR3 loop: CASSLSPGQGAYGRTEAFF. CDR3 in DNA: TGTGCCAGCAGCTTATCCCCCGGACAGGGGGCTTACGGTAGGACTGAAGCTTTCTTT.

J is TRBJ2-7 and V is TRBV27; 7 nucleotides agree with TRBD1. The germline V gene has CDR1 MNHEY and CDR2 SMNVEV (reference sequence). The CDR3 runs 14 residues. The V and J ends lost 5 bases and 3 bases, in that order; junction bases with no gene match: 7. CDR3 sequence (DNA): TGTGCCAGCAGTGCTACGGGACAGAGCTACGAGCAGTACTTC. This codes for CASSATGQSYEQYF.

The chain joins TRBV27 to TRBJ2-7; tentatively, D is TRBD2 (5 bases). The V and J ends lost 5 bases and 3 bases respectively, with 14 bases between them. The germline gives CDR1 MNHEY, CDR2 SMNVEV (reference sequence). The CDR3 totals 14 residues. CDR3 sequence: CASSKDFFLYEQYF. The CDR3 DNA follows: TGTGCCAGCAGTAAGGACTTCTTTCTCTACGAGCAGTACTTC.

This rearrangement joins TRBV4-2 to TRBJ1-4; possible D gene TRBD1, 5 bases. Per the germline V gene, CDR1 is LGHNA and CDR2 is YNFKEQ. V gave up 4 bases and J gave up 4 bases, with 16 bases separating them. This CDR3 has 16 residues. The CDR3, as DNA: TGTGCCAGCAGCCTCGCCAGTAGGGACCTTAATGAAAAACTGTTTTTT. Amino acids: CASSLASRDLNEKLFF.

In the case of this clone: The same CDR3 arises from other DNA sequences in this sample as well. J is TRBJ2-6 and V is TRBV5-1; D perhaps matches TRBD2 (5 bases). Germline V gene lookup returns CDR1 SGHRS and CDR2 YFSETQ. Deletions cut 4 bases from V and 4 bases from J, with 12 bases between. This CDR3 is built from 15 residues. CDR3 DNA sequence: TGCGCCAGCAGCCTTTCCCGGGAAGGGGCCAACGTCCTGACTTTC. This encodes CASSLSREGANVLTF. Using reference TRBV5-1 and TRBJ2-6 for the parts outside the CDR3, the full variable domain is KAGVTQTPRYLIKTRGQQVTLSCSPISGHRSVSWYQQTPGQGLQFLFEYFSETQRNKGNFPGRFSGRQFSNSRSEMNVSTLELGDSALYLCASSLSREGANVLTFGAGSRLTVL.

V usage is TRBV5-1 and J usage is TRBJ1-2, with TRBD1 matching over 9 bases. Per the germline V gene, CDR1 is SGHRS and CDR2 is YFSETQ. V dropped 2 bases and J dropped 6; count of bases not matched to a gene: 8. The CDR3 extends over 15 amino acids. CDR3 nucleotide sequence: TGCGCCAGCAGCTTCCCCGGGGACAGGGTAAATGGCTACACCTTC. It specifies CASSFPGDRVNGYTF.

V and J are TRBV14 and TRBJ2-2; no clear D. Looked up from germline, CDR1 is SGHDN and CDR2 is FVKESK. The CDR3 is made up of 12 amino acids. V lost 1 base and J 9 bases, leaving 6 bases between the germline ends. CDR3 sequence: CASSQGVRELFF. CDR3 coding DNA: TGTGCCAGCAGCCAAGGCGTCCGGGAGCTGTTTTTT.

J is TRBJ1-2 and V is TRBV27, with a tentative D call TRBD1 (6 bases). CDR1 is MNHEY and CDR2 is SMNVEV in the germline V gene (reference sequence). This CDR3 spans 13 amino acids. V shed 3 bases and J shed 4 bases, with 9 bases lying between them. DNA of the CDR3: TGTGCCAGCAGTTTTAGGGGGAGCTATGGCTACACCTTC. This sequence encodes CASSFRGSYGYTF.

The chain has TRBV5-1 and TRBJ2-7; unclear D gene. This CDR3 is built from 14 residues. Germline lookup yields CDR1 SGHRS and CDR2 YFSETQ. Between the trimmed V and J ends, which lost 4 bases and 0 bases, there was a span of 11 bases. Here the CDR3 reads CASSPKSSSYEQYF. DNA for the CDR3: TGCGCCAGCAGCCCGAAAAGCAGCTCCTACGAGCAGTACTTC. Complete variable domain (other parts from reference TRBV5-1 and TRBJ2-7): KAGVTQTPRYLIKTRGQQVTLSCSPISGHRSVSWYQQTPGQGLQFLFEYFSETQRNKGNFPGRFSGRQFSNSRSEMNVSTLELGDSALYLCASSPKSSSYEQYFGPGTRLTVT.

In its sample, this clone was seen a few times. This chain joins TRBV6-1 and TRBJ1-2; TRBD1 is a possible D gene (6 bases). Trimming stripped 4 bases from V and 0 bases from J, with 12 bases between. This CDR3 spans 15 amino acids. The germline CDR1 and CDR2 sequences are MNHNS and SASEGT. The CDR3 protein is CASSAQGIANYGYTF. The CDR3 DNA reads as TGTGCCAGCAGTGCGCAGGGGATAGCTAACTATGGCTACACCTTC.

Turning to this clone: Other DNA sequences in the sample encode the same CDR3. V usage is TRBV5-1 and J usage is TRBJ2-1; D ambiguous. The CDR3 is 15 residues long. CDR1 is SGHRS, CDR2 YFSETQ, per germline. V gave up 5 bases and J gave up 0 bases, with 12 bases separating them. The CDR3 sequence is CASSSDRSSYNEQFF. The CDR3 DNA follows: TGCGCCAGCAGTTCGGACCGGAGCTCCTACAATGAGCAGTTCTTC.

The chain links TRBV5-1 to TRBJ2-5, with 9 bases that match TRBD1. The CDR3 is 15 amino acids. In germline, CDR1 is SGHRS, CDR2 YFSETQ. The trim removed 4 bases at V and 1 base at J, leaving 5 bases unmatched. CDR3 sequence reads: CASSLGTGLQETQYF. The CDR3, as DNA: TGCGCCAGCAGCCTGGGGACAGGGCTCCAAGAGACCCAGTACTTC.

This sequence joins TRBV6-5 and TRBJ2-7, with 7 bases that match TRBD1. The CDR3 totals 14 residues. Germline CDR1 reads MNHEY; CDR2 reads SVGAGI. V dropped 7 bases and J dropped 3; count of bases not matched to a gene: 9. CDR3 sequence: CASKGALTHYEQYF. The DNA of the CDR3 is TGTGCCAGCAAGGGGGCCCTAACCCACTACGAGCAGTACTTC.

This clone has a handful of counts. This sequence joins TRBV7-6 and TRBJ2-5; 7 nucleotides agree with TRBD2. Germline V gene data show CDR1 as SGHVS and CDR2 as FNYEAQ. This CDR3 spans 14 amino acids. The V and J ends lost 8 bases and 4 bases, in that order; junction bases with no gene match: 10. The DNA of the CDR3 is TGTGCCAGCTCCAATCCGGGGGGTCCAGAGACCCAGTACTTC. Translation: CASSNPGGPETQYF.

This clone was counted only a few times. The V and J genes are TRBV6-6 and TRBJ1-2, with D hard to call. Per germline, CDR1 MNHNY and CDR2 SVGAGI (reference sequence). V lost 7 bases and J lost 5, with 17 bases in between. CDR3 length equals 14 residues. The CDR3 DNA reads as TGTGCCAGCACAGACCAGCGGGGTCGATATGGCTACACCTTC. It codes for CASTDQRGRYGYTF.

The count of this clone is one. This sequence joins TRBV4-1 and TRBJ2-2, with 14 bases identical to TRBD2. The CDR3 is 19 amino acids. The germline CDR1 and CDR2 sequences are MGHRA and YSYEKL. V shed 4 bases, J shed 5 bases, and the junction held 12 bases outside the gene matches. CDR3 sequence (DNA): TGCGCCAGCAGCCCTAGTCCGGGACTAGCGGGAGTTGGGACCGGGGAGCTGTTTTTT. It translates to CASSPSPGLAGVGTGELFF.